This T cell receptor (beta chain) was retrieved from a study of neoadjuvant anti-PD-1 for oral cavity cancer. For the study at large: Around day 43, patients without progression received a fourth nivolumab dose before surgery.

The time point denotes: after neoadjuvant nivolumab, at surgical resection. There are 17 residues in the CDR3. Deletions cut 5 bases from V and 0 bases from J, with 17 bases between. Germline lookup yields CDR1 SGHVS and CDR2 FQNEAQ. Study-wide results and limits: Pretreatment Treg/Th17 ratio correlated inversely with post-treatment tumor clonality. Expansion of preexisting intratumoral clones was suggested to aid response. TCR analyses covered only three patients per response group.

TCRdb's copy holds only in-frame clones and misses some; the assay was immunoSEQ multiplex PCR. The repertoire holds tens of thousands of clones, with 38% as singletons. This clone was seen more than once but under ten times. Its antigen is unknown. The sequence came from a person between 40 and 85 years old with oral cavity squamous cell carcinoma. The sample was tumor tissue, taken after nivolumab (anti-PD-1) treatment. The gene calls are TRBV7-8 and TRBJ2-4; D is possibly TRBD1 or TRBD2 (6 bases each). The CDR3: CASSPSGARIAKNIQYF. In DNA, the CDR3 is TGTGCCAGCAGCCCCTCGGGGGCTCGGATAGCCAAAAACATTCAGTACTTC.